This T cell receptor beta chain was recorded in a study of T cell responses to AZD1222 COVID-19 vaccine. Sequenced by immunoSEQ multiplex PCR; TCRdb stores in-frame clones only, minus some. The sample lists 100,000 to 150,000 clones, roughly 84% seen once, with approximately 9.2% in the top ten. General observations from the study: Spike-specific TCRs gained breadth and depth after people received two AZD1222 doses. Repertoire samples came only from after the peak T cell response. Among spike-specific TCRs, nearly half reportedly target unmutated variant regions.

As concerns this clone: Its antigen is not identified.

CDR3 length: 17 residues. Germline V gene sequence: CDR1 MNHEY, CDR2 SMNVEV (reference sequence). Trimming removed 0 bases from V and 4 bases from J, with 16 bases in between. The chain has TRBV27 and TRBJ1-5, with D possibly matching TRBD1 (5 bases). Sequencing used peripheral blood, obtained on day 0 of AZD1222 vaccination. The sequence was collected from an adult in good health. The CDR3 nucleotides are TGTGCCAGCAGTTTATCTGGTTCCTGGTCAGGGAATCAGCCCCAGCATTTT. This encodes CASSLSGSWSGNQPQHF.